In this sample, the clone carrying this T cell receptor beta chain turned up many times. What it recognizes is unknown. This sample stems from a study of regulatory T cells in long-lasting Graves disease. Arm-PCR of CDR3 regions with iRepertoire HTBI primers generated TCR beta libraries. TCRdb called the multiplex PCR reads again in MiXCR, with one record for every CDR3 protein. Of about half a million distinct CDR3 sequences in the sample, less than 25% were seen once. Noted time point: persistent/refractory GD, antithyroid drugs over 5 years with positive TRAb. Researchers made the TCR library from RNA that was extracted from PBMCs. Patients came from an endocrinology department in Xi'an, China. V was clipped by 5 bases and J by 4 bases; unmatched bases: 6. Germline loops: CDR1 SGHTA, CDR2 FQGNSA. CDR3 length equals 14 residues. Study results and caveats: Persistent Graves' disease cases displayed lower TCR diversity than newly diagnosed ones.

J is TRBJ2-5 and V is TRBV7-2, with TRBD2 identical over 8 bases. This TCR derives from a female donor with Graves disease. The sequences come from peripheral blood mononuclear cells (PBMCs), collected when the disease was refractory, from a patient treated with antithyroid drugs. The CDR3 is CASSDGLAVETQYF. CDR3 coding DNA: TGTGCCAGCAGCGATGGACTAGCAGTAGAGACCCAGTACTTC. The variable domain in full, with the rest retrieved from reference TRBV7-2 and TRBJ2-5, is GAGVSQSPSNKVTEKGKDVELRCDPISGHTALYWYRQSLGQGLEFLIYFQGNSAPDKSGLPSDRFSAERTGGSVSTLTIQRTQQEDSAVYLCASSDGLAVETQYFGPGTRLLVL.